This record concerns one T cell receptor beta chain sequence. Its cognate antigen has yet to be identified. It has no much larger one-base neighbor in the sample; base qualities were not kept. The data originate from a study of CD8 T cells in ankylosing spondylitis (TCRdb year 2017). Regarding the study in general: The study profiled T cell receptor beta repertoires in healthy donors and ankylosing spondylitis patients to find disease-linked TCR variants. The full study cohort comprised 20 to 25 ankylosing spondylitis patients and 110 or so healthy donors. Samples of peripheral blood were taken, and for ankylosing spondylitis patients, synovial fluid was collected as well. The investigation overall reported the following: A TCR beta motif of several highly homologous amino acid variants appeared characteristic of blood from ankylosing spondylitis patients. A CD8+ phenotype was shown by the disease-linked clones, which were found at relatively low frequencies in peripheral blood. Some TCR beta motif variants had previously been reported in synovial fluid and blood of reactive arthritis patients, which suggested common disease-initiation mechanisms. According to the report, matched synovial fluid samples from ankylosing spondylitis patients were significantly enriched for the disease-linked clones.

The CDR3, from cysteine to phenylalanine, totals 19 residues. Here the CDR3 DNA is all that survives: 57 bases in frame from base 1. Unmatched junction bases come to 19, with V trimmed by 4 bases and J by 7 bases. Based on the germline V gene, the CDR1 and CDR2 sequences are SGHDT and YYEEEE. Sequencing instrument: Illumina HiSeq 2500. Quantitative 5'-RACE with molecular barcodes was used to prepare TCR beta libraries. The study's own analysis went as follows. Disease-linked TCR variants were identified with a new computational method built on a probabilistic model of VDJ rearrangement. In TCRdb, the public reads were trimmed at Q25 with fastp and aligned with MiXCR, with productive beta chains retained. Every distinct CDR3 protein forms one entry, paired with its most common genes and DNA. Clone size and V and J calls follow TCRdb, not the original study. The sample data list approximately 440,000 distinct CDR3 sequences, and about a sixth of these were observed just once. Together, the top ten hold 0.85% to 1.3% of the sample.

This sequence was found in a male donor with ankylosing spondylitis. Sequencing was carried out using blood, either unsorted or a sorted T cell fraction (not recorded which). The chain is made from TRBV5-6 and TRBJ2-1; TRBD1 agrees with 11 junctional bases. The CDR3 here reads CASSRPGTGGVPVGNEQFF. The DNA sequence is TGTGCCAGCAGCCGGCCCGGGACAGGGGGTGTCCCCGTAGGGAATGAGCAGTTCTTC.